Sequencing of this T cell receptor (beta chain) was carried out in a study of blood T cell repertoires in COVID-19. Participants were aged 18 to 89 years, lived in around 25 US areas, and enrolled virtually. In assigning cohorts, the study relied on participant-reported clinical history. Either two negative PCRs, clearance, or symptom resolution qualified Cohort 3 donors as recovered. CDR1 and CDR2 (germline): MDHEN, SYDVKM. CDR3 size: 12 residues. Trimming left V 3 bases short and J 14 bases short, with 14 bases between. Using immunoSEQ multiplex PCR, the repertoire was profiled, and TCRdb retains in-frame clones only, with some absent. The sample records 250,000 to 300,000 clones, 90% being singletons.

The clonotype was recovered from a woman in her 30s who had recovered from COVID-19. Specimen: PBMCs or T cells enriched from blood (not recorded which). The chain has TRBV28 and TRBJ2-1, with unresolved D. The CDR3 region has the DNA TGTGCCAGCAGTTTTTTAGGAGATAATGAGTTCTTC. Residues: CASSFLGDNEFF.